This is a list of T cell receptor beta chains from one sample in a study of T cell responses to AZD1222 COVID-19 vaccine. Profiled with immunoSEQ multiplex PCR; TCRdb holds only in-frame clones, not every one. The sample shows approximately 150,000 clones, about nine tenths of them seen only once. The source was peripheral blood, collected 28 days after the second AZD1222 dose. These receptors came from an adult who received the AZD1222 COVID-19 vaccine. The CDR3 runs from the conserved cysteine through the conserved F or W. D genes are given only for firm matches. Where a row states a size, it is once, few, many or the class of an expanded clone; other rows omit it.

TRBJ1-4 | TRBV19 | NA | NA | CASISPGELGKLFF | TGTGCCAGCATATCCCCCGGGGAACTAGGGAAACTGTTTTTT
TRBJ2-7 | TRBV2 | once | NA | CASSEEQGSYEQYF | TGTGCCAGCAGTGAGGAGCAGGGATCCTACGAGCAGTACTTC
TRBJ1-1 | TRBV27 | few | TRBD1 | CASSPPSWTGNTEAFF | TGTGCCAGCAGTCCACCCTCTTGGACAGGGAACACTGAAGCTTTCTTT
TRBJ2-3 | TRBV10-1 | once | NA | CASRGPIVTQYF | TGCGCCAGCAGGGGGCCCATAGTTACGCAGTATTTT
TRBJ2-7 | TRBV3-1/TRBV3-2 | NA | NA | CASSQISNRDEQYF | TGTGCCAGCAGCCAAATAAGTAATAGGGACGAGCAGTACTTC
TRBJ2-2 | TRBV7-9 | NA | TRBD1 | CASSQTSSVGGANTGELFF | TGTGCCAGCAGCCAAACCTCGTCGGTAGGGGGCGCGAACACCGGGGAGCTGTTTTTT
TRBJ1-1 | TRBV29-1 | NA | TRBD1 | CSAKRTGLNTEAFF | TGCAGCGCCAAGAGGACAGGGTTAAACACTGAAGCTTTCTTT
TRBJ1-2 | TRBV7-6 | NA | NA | CASSLDKARGYTF | TGTGCCAGCAGCTTGGATAAGGCTCGGGGCTACACCTTC
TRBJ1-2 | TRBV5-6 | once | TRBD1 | CASSLQGARDYGYTF | TGTGCCAGCAGCTTGCAGGGGGCGCGCGACTATGGCTACACCTTC
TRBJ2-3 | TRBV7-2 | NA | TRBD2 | CASSLSGTSGGARADTQYF | TGTGCCAGCAGTCTTAGTGGTACTAGCGGGGGGGCAAGGGCAGATACGCAGTATTTT
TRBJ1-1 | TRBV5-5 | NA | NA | CASSRGTANTEAFF | TGTGCCAGCAGCCGAGGGACGGCAAACACTGAAGCTTTCTTT
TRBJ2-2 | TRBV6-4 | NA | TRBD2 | CASSDEGGSRSTGELFF | TGTGCCAGCAGTGACGAGGGCGGGAGCCGATCCACCGGGGAGCTGTTTTTT
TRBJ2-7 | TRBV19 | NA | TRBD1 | CASSLQTGTLYEQYF | TGTGCCAGTAGTCTACAGACAGGGACACTTTACGAGCAGTACTTC
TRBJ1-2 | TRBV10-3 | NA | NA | CASMGRFQNYGYTF | TGTGCCTCCATGGGCAGATTTCAAAACTATGGCTACACCTTC
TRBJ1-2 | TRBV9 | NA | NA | CASSVGDRGPSYGYTF | TGTGCCAGCAGCGTAGGGGACCGGGGCCCGTCCTATGGCTACACCTTC
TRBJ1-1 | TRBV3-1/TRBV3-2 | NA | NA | CASSQSRDIKMEAFF | TGTGCCAGCAGCCAATCCCGGGACATAAAAATGGAAGCTTTCTTT
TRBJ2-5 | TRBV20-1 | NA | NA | CSASNEETQYF | TGCAGTGCTAGTAACGAGGAGACCCAGTACTTC
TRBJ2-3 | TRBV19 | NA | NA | CASSPFGGLYLDTQYF | TGTGCCAGTAGTCCGTTCGGGGGGCTTTATCTAGATACGCAGTATTTT
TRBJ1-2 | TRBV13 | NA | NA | CASSFNPGTTNYGYTF | TGTGCCAGCAGCTTCAACCCGGGGACGACTAACTATGGCTACACCTTC
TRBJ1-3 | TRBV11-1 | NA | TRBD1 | CASSSPGQRYGNTIYF | TGTGCCAGCAGCTCTCCGGGACAGAGATATGGAAACACCATATATTTT
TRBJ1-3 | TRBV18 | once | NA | CASSPGRQTGNTIYF | TGTGCCAGCTCACCCGGACGGCAAACTGGAAACACCATATATTTT
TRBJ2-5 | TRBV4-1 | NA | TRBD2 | CASSLPSGRIQETQYF | TGCGCCAGCAGCCTCCCTAGCGGGCGGATTCAAGAGACCCAGTACTTC
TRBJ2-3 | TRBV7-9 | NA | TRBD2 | CASSSPQRGTTDTQYF | TGTGCCAGCAGCTCCCCCCAGCGGGGGACCACAGATACGCAGTATTTT
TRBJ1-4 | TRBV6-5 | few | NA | CASGGTSPNEKLFF | TGTGCCAGCGGGGGCACCAGCCCCAATGAAAAACTGTTTTTT
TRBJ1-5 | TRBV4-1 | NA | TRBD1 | CASSQRQGPNQPQHF | TGCGCCAGCAGCCAACGACAGGGCCCCAATCAGCCCCAGCATTTT
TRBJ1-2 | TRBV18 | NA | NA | CASSLDRNYGYTF | TGTGCCAGCTCACTCGACAGGAACTATGGCTACACCTTC
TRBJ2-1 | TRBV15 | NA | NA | CATSRTYNEQFF | TGTGCCACCAGCAGAACCTACAATGAGCAGTTCTTC
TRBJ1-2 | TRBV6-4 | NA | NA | CASSEGFNYGYTF | TGTGCCAGCAGTGAGGGTTTTAACTATGGCTACACCTTC
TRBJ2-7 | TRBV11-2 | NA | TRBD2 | CASSFTSGGVKIYEQYF | TGTGCCAGCAGCTTCACTAGCGGGGGGGTTAAAATCTACGAGCAGTACTTC
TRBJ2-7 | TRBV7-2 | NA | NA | CASSSTLGQPSYEQYF | TGTGCCAGCAGCTCAACCCTCGGACAGCCATCCTACGAGCAGTACTTC
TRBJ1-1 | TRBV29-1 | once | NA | CSVVTRRGEAFF | TGCAGCGTTGTAACCCGGAGGGGTGAAGCTTTCTTT
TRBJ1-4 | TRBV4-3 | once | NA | CASSRDSLRAEKLFF | TGCGCCAGCAGCCGAGATTCTTTGAGAGCTGAAAAACTGTTTTTT
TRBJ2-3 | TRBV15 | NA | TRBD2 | CATFRGGGSTDTQYF | TGTGCCACCTTCCGGGGCGGGGGAAGCACAGATACGCAGTATTTT
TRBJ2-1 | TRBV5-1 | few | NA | CASSLGVSSYNEQFF | TGCGCCAGCAGCTTGGGCGTGAGCTCCTACAATGAGCAGTTCTTC
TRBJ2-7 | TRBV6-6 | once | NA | CASSYLSQAEQYF | TGTGCCAGCAGTTACCTTTCCCAGGCTGAGCAGTACTTC
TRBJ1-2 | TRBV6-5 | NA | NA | CASRDSRGRYGYTF | TGTGCCAGCAGGGACAGCCGCGGGCGTTATGGCTACACCTTC
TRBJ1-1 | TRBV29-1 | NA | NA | CSVVKSYTEAFF | TGCAGCGTTGTTAAAAGTTACACTGAAGCTTTCTTT
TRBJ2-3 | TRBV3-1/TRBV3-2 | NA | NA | CASSLLTDTQYF | TGTGCCAGCAGCCTCCTCACAGATACGCAGTATTTT
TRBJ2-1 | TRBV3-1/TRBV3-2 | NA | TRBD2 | CASSQEVGLAGVNEQFF | TGTGCCAGCAGCCAAGAGGTCGGGCTAGCGGGAGTTAATGAGCAGTTCTTC
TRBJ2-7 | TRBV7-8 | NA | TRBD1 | CASRNQGAYEQYF | TGTGCCAGCAGAAACCAGGGGGCCTACGAGCAGTACTTC
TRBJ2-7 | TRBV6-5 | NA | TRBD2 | CASKRGGRTVYEQYF | TGTGCCAGCAAACGGGGGGGCCGAACGGTCTACGAGCAGTACTTC
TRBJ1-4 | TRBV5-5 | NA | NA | CASSLRGLGEKLFF | TGTGCCAGCAGCTTGCGGGGGCTGGGCGAAAAACTGTTTTTT
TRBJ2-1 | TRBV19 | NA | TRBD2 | CASSNLAGFNEQFF | TGTGCCAGTAGTAATCTAGCGGGGTTCAATGAGCAGTTCTTC
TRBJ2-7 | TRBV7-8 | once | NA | CASSLVTGLSSYEQYF | TGTGCCAGCAGCTTAGTTACAGGGCTGAGCTCCTACGAGCAGTACTTC
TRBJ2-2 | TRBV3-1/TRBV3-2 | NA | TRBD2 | CASSQDLASGRWGGNTGELFF | TGTGCCAGCAGCCAAGATTTGGCTAGCGGGAGATGGGGTGGGAACACCGGGGAGCTGTTTTTT
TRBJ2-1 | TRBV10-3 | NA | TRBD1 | CAIRWDRDNEQFF | TGTGCCATCCGGTGGGACAGGGACAATGAGCAGTTCTTC
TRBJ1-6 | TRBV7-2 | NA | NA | CASSFGNNSPLHF | TGTGCCAGCAGCTTTGGCAATAATTCACCCCTCCACTTT